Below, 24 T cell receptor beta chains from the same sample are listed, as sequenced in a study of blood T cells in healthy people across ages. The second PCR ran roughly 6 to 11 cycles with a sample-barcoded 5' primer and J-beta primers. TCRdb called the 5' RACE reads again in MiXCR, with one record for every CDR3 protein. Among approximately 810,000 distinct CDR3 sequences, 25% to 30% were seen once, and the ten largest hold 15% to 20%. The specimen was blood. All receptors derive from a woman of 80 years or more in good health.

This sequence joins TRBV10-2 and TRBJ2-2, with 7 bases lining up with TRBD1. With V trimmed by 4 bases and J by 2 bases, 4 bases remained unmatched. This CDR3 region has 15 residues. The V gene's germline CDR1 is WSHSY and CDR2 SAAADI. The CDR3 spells CASSATGVNTGELFF. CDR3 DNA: TGCGCCAGCAGTGCCACAGGGGTAAACACCGGGGAGCTGTTTTTT.

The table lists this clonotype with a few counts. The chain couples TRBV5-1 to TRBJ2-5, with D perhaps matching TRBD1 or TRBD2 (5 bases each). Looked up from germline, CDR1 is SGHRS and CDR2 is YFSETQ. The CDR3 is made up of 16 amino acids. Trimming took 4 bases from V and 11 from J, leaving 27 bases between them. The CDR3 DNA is TGCGCCAGCAGCCAACGACAGCCCCGGGGCTACAATGAGCAGTACTTC. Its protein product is CASSQRQPRGYNEQYF. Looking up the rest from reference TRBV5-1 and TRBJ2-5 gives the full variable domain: KAGVTQTPRYLIKTRGQQVTLSCSPISGHRSVSWYQQTPGQGLQFLFEYFSETQRNKGNFPGRFSGRQFSNSRSEMNVSTLELGDSALYLCASSQRQPRGYNEQYFGPGTRLLVL.

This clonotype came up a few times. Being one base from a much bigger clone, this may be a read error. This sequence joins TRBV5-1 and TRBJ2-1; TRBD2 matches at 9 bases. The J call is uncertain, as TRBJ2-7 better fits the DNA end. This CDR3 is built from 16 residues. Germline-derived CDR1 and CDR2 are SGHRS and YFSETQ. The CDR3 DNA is TGCGCCAGCAGCTTGGTGCTTAGCGGGAGCTACAATGAGCAGTACTTC. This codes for CASSLVLSGSYNEQYF.

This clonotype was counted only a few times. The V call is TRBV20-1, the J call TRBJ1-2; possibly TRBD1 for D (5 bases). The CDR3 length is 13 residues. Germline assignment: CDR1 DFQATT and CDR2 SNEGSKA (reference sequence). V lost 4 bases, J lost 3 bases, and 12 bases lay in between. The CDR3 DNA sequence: TGCAGTGCTAAAACCGGGACCTACTATGGCTACACCTTC. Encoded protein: CSAKTGTYYGYTF.

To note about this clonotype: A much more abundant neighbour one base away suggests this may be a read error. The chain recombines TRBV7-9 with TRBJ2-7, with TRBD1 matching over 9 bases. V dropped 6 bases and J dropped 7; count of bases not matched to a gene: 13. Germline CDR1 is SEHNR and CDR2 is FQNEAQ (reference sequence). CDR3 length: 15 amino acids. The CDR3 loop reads CASRITGGRGNEQYF. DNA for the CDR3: TGTGCCAGCAGAATAACAGGGGGCAGGGGGAATGAGCAGTACTTC.

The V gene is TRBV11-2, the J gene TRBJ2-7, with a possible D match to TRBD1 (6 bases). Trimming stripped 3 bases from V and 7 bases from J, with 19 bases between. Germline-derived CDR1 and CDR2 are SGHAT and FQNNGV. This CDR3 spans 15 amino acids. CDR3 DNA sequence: TGTGCCAGCAGCTTCCCCGGACAGCGGACGCATGAGCAGTACTTC. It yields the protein CASSFPGQRTHEQYF.

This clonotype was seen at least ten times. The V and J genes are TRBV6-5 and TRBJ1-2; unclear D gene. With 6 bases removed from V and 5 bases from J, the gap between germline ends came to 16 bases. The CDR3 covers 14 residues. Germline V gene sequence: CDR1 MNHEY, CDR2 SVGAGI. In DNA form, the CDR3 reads TGTGCCAGCAGGCCAGGTGGGGTTAGGTATGGCTACACCTTC. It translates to CASRPGGVRYGYTF.

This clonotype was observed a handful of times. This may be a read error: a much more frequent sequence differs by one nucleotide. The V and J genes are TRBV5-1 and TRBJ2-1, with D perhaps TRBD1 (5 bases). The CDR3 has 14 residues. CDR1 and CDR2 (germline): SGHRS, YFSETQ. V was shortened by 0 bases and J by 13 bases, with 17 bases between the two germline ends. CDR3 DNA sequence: TGCGCCAGCAGCTTGGCCGGACAAGAAGAGACCCAGTTCTTC. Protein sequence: CASSLAGQEETQFF.

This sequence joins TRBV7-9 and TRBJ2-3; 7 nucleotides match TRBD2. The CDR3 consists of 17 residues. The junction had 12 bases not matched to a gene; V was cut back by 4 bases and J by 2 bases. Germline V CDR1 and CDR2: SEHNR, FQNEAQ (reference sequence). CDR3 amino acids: CASSSGIASGFTDTQYF. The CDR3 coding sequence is TGTGCCAGCAGCTCTGGAATCGCTAGCGGATTCACAGATACGCAGTATTTT.

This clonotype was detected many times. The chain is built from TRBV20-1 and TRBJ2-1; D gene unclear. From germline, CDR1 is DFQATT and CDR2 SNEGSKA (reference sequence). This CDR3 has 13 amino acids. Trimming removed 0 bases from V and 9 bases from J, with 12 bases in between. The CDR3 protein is CSARDQDVGEQFF. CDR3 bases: TGCAGTGCTAGAGATCAGGACGTCGGTGAGCAGTTCTTC.

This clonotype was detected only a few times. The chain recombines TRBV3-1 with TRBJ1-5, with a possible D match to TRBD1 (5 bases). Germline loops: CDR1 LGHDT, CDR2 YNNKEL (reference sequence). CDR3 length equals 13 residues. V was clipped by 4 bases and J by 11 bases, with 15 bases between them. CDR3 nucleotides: TGTGCCAGCAGCCCGGGACTGTCGCTGACCCAGCATTTT. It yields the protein CASSPGLSLTQHF.

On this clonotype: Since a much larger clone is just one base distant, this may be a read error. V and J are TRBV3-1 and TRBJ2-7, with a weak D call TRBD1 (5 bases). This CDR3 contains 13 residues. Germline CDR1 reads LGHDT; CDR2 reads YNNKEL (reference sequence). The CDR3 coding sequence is TGTGCCAGCAGCCGGGCAGGGAACTACGGGCAGTACTTC. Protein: CASSRAGNYGQYF.

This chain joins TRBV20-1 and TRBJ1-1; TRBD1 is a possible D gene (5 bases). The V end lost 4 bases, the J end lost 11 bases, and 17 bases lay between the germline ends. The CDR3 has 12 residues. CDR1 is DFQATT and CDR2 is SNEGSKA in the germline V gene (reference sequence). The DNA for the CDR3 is TGCAGTGCTAAGGGGTCCAATTCGTGGGCTTTCTTT. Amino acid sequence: CSAKGSNSWAFF.

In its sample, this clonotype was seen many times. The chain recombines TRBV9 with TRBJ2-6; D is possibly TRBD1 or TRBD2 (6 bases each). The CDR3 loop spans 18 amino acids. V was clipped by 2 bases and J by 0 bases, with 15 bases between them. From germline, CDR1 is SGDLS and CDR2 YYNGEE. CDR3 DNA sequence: TGTGCCAGCAGCGTCCTCGGGGGCCCGAGCTCTGGGGCCAACGTCCTGACTTTC. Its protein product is CASSVLGGPSSGANVLTF.

The CDR3 here is CANRTATQGRAEAFF. DNA for the CDR3: TGTGCCAACAGAACAGCAACTCAGGGGAGGGCTGAAGCTTTCTTT. V usage is TRBV6-5 and J usage is TRBJ1-1; D is perhaps TRBD1 (6 bases). This CDR3 is built from 15 residues. Germline V CDR1 and CDR2: MNHEY, SVGAGI. The V end lost 10 bases, the J end lost 6 bases, and 24 bases lay between the germline ends.

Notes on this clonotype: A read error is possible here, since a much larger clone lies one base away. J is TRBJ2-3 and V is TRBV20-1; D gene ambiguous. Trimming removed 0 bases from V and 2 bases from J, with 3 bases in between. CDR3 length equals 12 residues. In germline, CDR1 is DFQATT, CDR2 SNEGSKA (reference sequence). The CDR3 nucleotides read TGCAGTGCTAGAGAACTCACAGATACGCAGTATTTT. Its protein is CSARELTDTQYF.

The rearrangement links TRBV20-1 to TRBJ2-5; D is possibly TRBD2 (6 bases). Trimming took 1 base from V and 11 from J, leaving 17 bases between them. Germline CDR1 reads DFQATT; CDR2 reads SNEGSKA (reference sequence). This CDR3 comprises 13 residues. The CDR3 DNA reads TGCAGTGCTAGAGTTCCTCTAGCGCCTGAGCAGTACTTC. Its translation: CSARVPLAPEQYF.

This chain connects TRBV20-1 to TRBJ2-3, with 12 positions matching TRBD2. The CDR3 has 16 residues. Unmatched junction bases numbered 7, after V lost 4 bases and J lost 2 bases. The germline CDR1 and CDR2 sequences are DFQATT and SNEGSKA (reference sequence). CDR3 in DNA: TGCAGTGCTATAGCTAGCGGGGGGGCCTTCACAGATACGCAGTATTTT. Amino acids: CSAIASGGAFTDTQYF.

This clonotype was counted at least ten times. This chain's CDR3 is CASSPQRGSNYGYTF. In nucleotides, the CDR3 is TGCGCCAGCAGCCCCCAACGGGGGAGTAACTATGGCTACACCTTC. V gene TRBV5-1 combines with J gene TRBJ1-2; possible D gene TRBD1, 5 bases. Trimming shortened V by 4 bases and J by 1 base, and 14 bases separated the two germline ends. Germline lookup yields CDR1 SGHRS and CDR2 YFSETQ. CDR3 length equals 15 residues.

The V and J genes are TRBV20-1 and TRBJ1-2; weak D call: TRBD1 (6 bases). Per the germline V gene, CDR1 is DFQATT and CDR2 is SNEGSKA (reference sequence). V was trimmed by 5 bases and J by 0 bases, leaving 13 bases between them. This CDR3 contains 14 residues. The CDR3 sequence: CSAGPGETNYGYTF. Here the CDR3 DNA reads TGCAGTGCTGGCCCAGGGGAGACTAACTATGGCTACACCTTC.

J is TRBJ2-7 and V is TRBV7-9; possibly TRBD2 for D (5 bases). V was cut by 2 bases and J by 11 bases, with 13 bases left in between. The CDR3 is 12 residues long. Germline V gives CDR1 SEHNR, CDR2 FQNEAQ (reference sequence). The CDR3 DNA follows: TGTGCCAGCAGCTTATATAGGTCGGAGGAGTACTTC. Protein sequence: CASSLYRSEEYF.

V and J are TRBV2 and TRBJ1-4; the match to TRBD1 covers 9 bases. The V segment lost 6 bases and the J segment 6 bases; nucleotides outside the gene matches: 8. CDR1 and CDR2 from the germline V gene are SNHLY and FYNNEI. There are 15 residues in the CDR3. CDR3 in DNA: TGTGCCAGCAGCGACACTTGGACAGGGGATGAAAAACTGTTTTTT. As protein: CASSDTWTGDEKLFF.

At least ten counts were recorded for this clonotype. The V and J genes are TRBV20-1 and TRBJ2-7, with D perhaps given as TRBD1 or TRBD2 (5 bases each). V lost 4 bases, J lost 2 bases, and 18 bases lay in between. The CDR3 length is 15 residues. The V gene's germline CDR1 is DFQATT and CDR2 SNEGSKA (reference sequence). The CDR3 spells CSAISPGRNPYEQYF. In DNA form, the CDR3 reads TGCAGTGCTATTTCCCCGGGACGGAACCCCTACGAGCAGTACTTC.

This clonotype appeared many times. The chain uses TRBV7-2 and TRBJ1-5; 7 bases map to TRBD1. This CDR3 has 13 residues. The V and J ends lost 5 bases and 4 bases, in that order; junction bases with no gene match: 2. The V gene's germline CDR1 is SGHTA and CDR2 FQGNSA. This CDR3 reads CASSVTGNQPQHF. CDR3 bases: TGTGCCAGCAGCGTGACAGGGAATCAGCCCCAGCATTTT. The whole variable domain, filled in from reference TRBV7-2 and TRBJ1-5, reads GAGVSQSPSNKVTEKGKDVELRCDPISGHTALYWYRQSLGQGLEFLIYFQGNSAPDKSGLPSDRFSAERTGGSVSTLTIQRTQQEDSAVYLCASSVTGNQPQHFGDGTRLSIL.